This TCR beta chain was identified during a study of blood T cells in healthy people across ages. A few counts support this clonotype. The target antigen is unknown. Study results and limitations: PBMC samples, being unsorted, prevented any conclusive comparison of naive and antigen-experienced cells.

A second PCR, run for about 6 to 11 cycles, used a sample-barcoded 5' primer plus a J-beta primer mix. TCRdb reprocessed the 5' RACE reads via MiXCR and lists one record per CDR3 protein. The sample includes under 2 million distinct CDR3 sequences, about 31% of them seen just once. The germline gives CDR1 SQVTM, CDR2 ANQGSEA. Trimming stripped 4 bases from V and 1 base from J, with 11 bases between. The CDR3 totals 14 residues. The V gene is TRBV29-1, the J gene TRBJ1-5; weak D call: TRBD1 (5 bases). The TCR comes from a woman aged 25-40 years in good health. Specimen: blood. This chain's CDR3 is CSVGGQGSNQPQHF. The CDR3 bases are TGCAGCGTTGGGGGCCAGGGAAGCAATCAGCCCCAGCATTTT.